The 18 T cell receptor beta chains below come from one sample, sequenced in a study of T cell responses to AZD1222 COVID-19 vaccine. Clones were read by immunoSEQ multiplex PCR, and TCRdb kept only the in-frame ones, dropping some. This table holds about 120,000 clones, 85% to 95% found once. The sample was peripheral blood, taken 28 days after the second AZD1222 dose. These receptors were obtained from an adult who received the AZD1222 COVID-19 vaccine.

The chain joins TRBV19 to TRBJ1-6; D is ambiguous. V lost 6 bases, J lost 9 bases, and 12 bases lay in between. CDR1 and CDR2 from the germline V gene are LNHDA and SQIVND (reference sequence). CDR3 length: 13 amino acids. CDR3 nucleotides: TGTGCCAGTAGCCCCTCACCCGGTTCACCCCTCCACTTT. Translation: CASSPSPGSPLHF.

The genes are TRBV12-3 or TRBV12-4 and TRBJ1-2; D remains ambiguous. Trimming cost V 6 bases and J 4 bases, with 9 bases left between them. This CDR3 region has 12 residues. CDR3 in DNA: TGTGCCAGCAGCTTGCACAGCTATGGCTACACCTTC. This codes for CASSLHSYGYTF.

This rearrangement joins TRBV9 to TRBJ2-3; D might be TRBD1 or TRBD2, each matching 5 bases. The V and J ends lost 3 bases and 2 bases respectively, with 16 bases between them. CDR3 length equals 16 residues. CDR1 is SGDLS and CDR2 is YYNGEE in the germline V gene. The CDR3 sequence is CASSGESGPPTDTQYF. CDR3 nucleotide sequence: TGTGCCAGCAGCGGGGAGTCGGGACCCCCCACAGATACGCAGTATTTT.

The rearrangement links TRBV19 to TRBJ1-5; the D is unclear. Germline CDR1 and CDR2: LNHDA and SQIVND (reference sequence). Deletions cut 1 base from V and 5 bases from J, with 9 bases between. This CDR3 contains 14 residues. The CDR3 bases are TGTGCCAGTAGTATAGCCGTGAGTTATCAGCCCCAGCATTTT. Translation: CASSIAVSYQPQHF. The variable domain in full, completed from reference TRBV19 and TRBJ1-5, reads DGGITQSPKYLFRKEGQNVTLSCEQNLNHDAMYWYRQDPGQGLRLIYYSQIVNDFQKGDIAEGYSVSREKKESFPLTVTSAQKNPTAFYLCASSIAVSYQPQHFGDGTRLSIL.

This clone was seen once. J is TRBJ2-5 and V is TRBV4-1; possibly TRBD1 or TRBD2 for D (5 bases each). Per germline, CDR1 MGHRA and CDR2 YSYEKL. V dropped 0 bases and J dropped 5 bases, with 16 bases sitting between them. This CDR3 contains 16 residues. CDR3 in DNA: TGCGCCAGCAGCCAAGATCGGGGCATGATCCGGGAGACCCAGTACTTC. Translating it yields CASSQDRGMIRETQYF.

The rearrangement joins TRBV9 to TRBJ1-1, with D maybe TRBD1 (5 bases). V lost 0 bases and J lost 0, with 12 bases in between. This CDR3 is 16 amino acids long. The germline CDR1 and CDR2 sequences are SGDLS and YYNGEE. CDR3 sequence reads: CASSVDSGQLNTEAFF. As DNA, the CDR3 is TGTGCCAGCAGCGTAGATTCAGGGCAGCTGAACACTGAAGCTTTCTTT.

The J gene is TRBJ2-3, the V gene TRBV6-5, with D perhaps matching TRBD2 (6 bases). Trimming pared 5 bases from V and 6 bases from J, leaving 15 bases between. Germline V lookup: CDR1 MNHEY, CDR2 SVGAGI. This CDR3 spans 14 amino acids. The CDR3 region is CASSLEALADTQYF. In nucleotides, the CDR3 is TGTGCCAGCAGTCTCGAAGCACTAGCCGATACGCAGTATTTT.

CDR3 nucleotide sequence: TGTGCCAGCAGCGAAGGACAGGGAAGTAACTATGGCTACACCTTC. This codes for CASSEGQGSNYGYTF. V and J are TRBV5-6 and TRBJ1-2, with TRBD1 matching over 8 bases. The V and J ends lost 4 bases and 1 base, in that order; junction bases with no gene match: 6. This CDR3 spans 15 amino acids. Germline assignment: CDR1 SGHDT and CDR2 YYEEEE.

The rearrangement links TRBV7-2 to TRBJ1-2; D is undetermined. This CDR3 has 16 amino acids. The V end lost 1 base, the J end lost 2 bases, and 14 bases lay between the germline ends. CDR1 and CDR2 (germline): SGHTA, FQGNSA. For the CDR3, the DNA is TGTGCCAGCAGCTTAGTTAAGAGTATGGGAAACTATGGCTACACCTTC. It specifies CASSLVKSMGNYGYTF.

This chain uses TRBV27 with TRBJ2-2; D is unclear. Trimming pared 7 bases from V and 1 base from J, leaving 25 bases between. Germline CDR1 MNHEY, CDR2 SMNVEV (reference sequence). The length of the CDR3 is 19 residues. The CDR3: CASNPLAPEPLRNTGELFF. In nucleotides, the CDR3 is TGTGCCAGCAACCCATTGGCGCCTGAACCCCTTAGGAACACCGGGGAGCTGTTTTTT.

The gene calls are TRBV21-1 and TRBJ1-4; the table calls TRBD1, which could not be checked here. TRBV21-1 is an annotated pseudogene. CDR3 length: 20 residues. The CDR3: CASSRHFKGTGSPTNEKLFF. The CDR3 coding sequence is TGTGCCAGCAGCAGACATTTTAAAGGGACAGGGTCTCCAACTAATGAAAAACTGTTTTTT.

The count of this clone is one. The gene calls are TRBV29-1 and TRBJ1-2, with D possibly TRBD1 on 6 matching bases. V was shortened by 2 bases and J by 7 bases, with 11 bases between the two germline ends. CDR3 size: 12 residues. Germline V CDR1 and CDR2: SQVTM, ANQGSEA. CDR3 sequence: CSVEWGARGYTF. CDR3 DNA sequence: TGCAGCGTTGAATGGGGGGCTCGTGGCTACACCTTC.

The chain uses TRBV6-6 and TRBJ2-4; unclear D gene. This CDR3 is built from 15 residues. Germline V gene sequence: CDR1 MNHNY, CDR2 SVGAGI (reference sequence). The V gene lost 4 bases and the J gene lost 2 bases, with 12 bases spanning the gap. CDR3 DNA sequence: TGTGCCAGCAGTTCCCATTGGGTGCCCAAAAACATTCAGTACTTC. It is translated as CASSSHWVPKNIQYF.

The J gene is TRBJ1-1, the V gene TRBV5-1; D gene uncertain. Germline loops: CDR1 SGHRS, CDR2 YFSETQ. V was clipped by 3 bases and J by 1 base, with 10 bases between them. This CDR3 contains 14 residues. CDR3 loop: CASSYHPSNTEAFF. The CDR3 region has the DNA TGCGCCAGCAGCTACCATCCGTCGAACACTGAAGCTTTCTTT.

The V and J genes are TRBV28 and TRBJ1-1; possibly TRBD1 for D (5 bases). Trimming left V 6 bases short and J 5 bases short, with 13 bases between. The CDR3 loop spans 13 amino acids. Germline values: CDR1 MDHEN, CDR2 SYDVKM. The CDR3, as DNA: TGTGCCAGCAGGACCCATGAGGGGACTGAAGCTTTCTTT. Its translation: CASRTHEGTEAFF.

The chain joins TRBV5-3 to TRBJ1-2; 10 bases are a match to TRBD1. TRBV5-3 falls under the ORF class, with uncertain function. V lost 4 bases to trimming and J lost 2 bases; unmatched junction nucleotides: 14. This CDR3 has 18 residues. CDR3 bases: TGTGCCAGAAGCCCAAACGCCGGGACAGGGGCCGCCAACTATGGCTACACCTTC. This encodes CARSPNAGTGAANYGYTF.

The chain couples TRBV19 to TRBJ1-6; no firm D call. With 3 bases removed from V and 7 bases from J, the gap between germline ends came to 16 bases. Germline loops: CDR1 LNHDA, CDR2 SQIVND (reference sequence). The CDR3 length is 16 residues. CDR3 sequence (DNA): TGTGCCAGTAGTATTGGGAGAGGTGGCGGGAATTCACCCCTCCACTTT. Protein sequence: CASSIGRGGGNSPLHF.

V usage is TRBV10-1 and J usage is TRBJ2-3, with a tentative D call TRBD2 (7 bases). The germline V gene has CDR1 WNHNN and CDR2 SYGVQD (reference sequence). There are 16 residues in the CDR3. V lost 3 bases to trimming and J lost 0 bases, with 13 bases between them. The CDR3, as DNA: TGCGCCAGCAGTGATTTTGCGGGGGCGAGCACAGATACGCAGTATTTT. Its translation is CASSDFAGASTDTQYF.